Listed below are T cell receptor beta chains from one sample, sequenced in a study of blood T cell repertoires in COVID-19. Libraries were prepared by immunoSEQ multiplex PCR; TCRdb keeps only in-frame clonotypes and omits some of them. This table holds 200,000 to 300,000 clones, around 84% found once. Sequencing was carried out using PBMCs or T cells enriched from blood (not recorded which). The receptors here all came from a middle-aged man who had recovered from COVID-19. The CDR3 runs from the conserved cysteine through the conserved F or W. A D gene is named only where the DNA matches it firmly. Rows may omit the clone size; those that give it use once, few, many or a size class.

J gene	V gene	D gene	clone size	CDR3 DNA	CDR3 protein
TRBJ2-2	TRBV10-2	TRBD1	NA	TGCGCCAGCAGTGAGGGGACAGGGGTTACCGGGGAGCTGTTTTTT	CASSEGTGVTGELFF
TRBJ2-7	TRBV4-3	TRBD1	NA	TGCGCCAGCAGCTACCGGGACAGCCGGACCGAGCAGTACTTC	CASSYRDSRTEQYF
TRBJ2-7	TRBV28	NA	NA	TGTGCCAGCAGTACACAGACCCTTCTCGGCTACGAGCAGTACTTC	CASSTQTLLGYEQYF
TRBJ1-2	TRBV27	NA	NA	TGTGCCAGCAGTCGACCAGGTAACCCCCAGGGCATCGGCGGCTACACCTTC	CASSRPGNPQGIGGYTF
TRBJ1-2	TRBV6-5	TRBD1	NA	TGTGCCAGCAGCCGACAGGGGACTGGCTATGGCTACACCTTC	CASSRQGTGYGYTF
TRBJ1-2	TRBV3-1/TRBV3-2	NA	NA	TGTGCCAGCAGCCAAGATGTGGGGGCGTATGGCTACACCTTC	CASSQDVGAYGYTF
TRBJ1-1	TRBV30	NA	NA	TGTGCCTGGAGTCTTGGCGGCGGGAACACTGAAGCTTTCTTT	CAWSLGGGNTEAFF
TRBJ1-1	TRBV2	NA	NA	TGTGCCAGCATTTATCGGGAGGGGCTTTCCCCCCCGAACACTGAAGCTTTCTTT	CASIYREGLSPPNTEAFF
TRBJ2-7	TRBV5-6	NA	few	TGTGCCAGCAGCTTGGAGAACAGGTTAGGGGGCGAGCAGTACTTC	CASSLENRLGGEQYF
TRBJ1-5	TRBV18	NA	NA	TGTGCCAGCTCACCCCTCCCGGTACTGGGCAATCAGCCCCAGCATTTT	CASSPLPVLGNQPQHF
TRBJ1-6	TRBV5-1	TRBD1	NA	TGCGCCAGCAGCGAAACCGGGACAGTGGATAATTCACCCCTCCACTTT	CASSETGTVDNSPLHF
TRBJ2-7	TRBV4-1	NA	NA	TGCGCCAGCAGCCAGGGGGAGGGGGGCTACGAGCAGTACTTC	CASSQGEGGYEQYF
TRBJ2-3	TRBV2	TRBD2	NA	TGTGCCAGCAGCCGTCGACTAGCGGGAGCCCAAGATACGCAGTATTTT	CASSRRLAGAQDTQYF
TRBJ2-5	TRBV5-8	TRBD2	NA	TGTGCCAGCAGCTTCAGCGGGAGGGGGGGACAAGAGACCCAGTACTTC	CASSFSGRGGQETQYF
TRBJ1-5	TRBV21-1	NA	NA	TGTGCCAGCAGCAGACCCCCCTCGCTAGGCAATCAGCCCCAGCATTTT	CASSRPPSLGNQPQHF
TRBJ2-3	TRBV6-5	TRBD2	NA	TGTGCCAGCAGCCTCGGGAGGGCCGGGACAGATACGCAGTATTTT	CASSLGRAGTDTQYF
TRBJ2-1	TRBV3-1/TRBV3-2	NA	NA	TGTGCCAGCAGCGCAGGGGCACCTAGCTCCTACAATGAGCAGTTCTTC	CASSAGAPSSYNEQFF
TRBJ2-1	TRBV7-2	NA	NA	TGTGCCAGCAGCCCGAGGGCAACCAGCAATGAGCAGTTCTTC	CASSPRATSNEQFF
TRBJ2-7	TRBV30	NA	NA	TGTGCCTGGAGCAGAACAGGGATCTACGAGCAGTACTTC	CAWSRTGIYEQYF
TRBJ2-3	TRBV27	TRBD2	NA	TGTGCCAGCAGTTCTAGCGGGAGAGTCAAGCGCACAGATACGCAGTATTTT	CASSSSGRVKRTDTQYF
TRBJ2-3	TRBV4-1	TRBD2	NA	TGCGCCAGCAGCCAAGCATCAGCGGGAGGGCCCGGGCAGTATTTT	CASSQASAGGPGQYF
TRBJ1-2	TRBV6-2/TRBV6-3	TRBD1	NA	TGTGCCAGCAGTAACCGACAGGGCGGCTATGGCTACACCTTC	CASSNRQGGYGYTF
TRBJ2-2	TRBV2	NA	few	TGTGCCGGGAGGCGTCAGAACACCGGGGAGCTGTTTTTT	CAGRRQNTGELFF
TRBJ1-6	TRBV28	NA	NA	TGTGCCAGCAGTCCTAGTGGCAGGGGTGATTCACCCCTCCACTTT	CASSPSGRGDSPLHF
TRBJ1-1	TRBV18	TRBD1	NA	TGTGCCAGCTCACCTAACAGGGGACACACTGAAGCTTTCTTT	CASSPNRGHTEAFF
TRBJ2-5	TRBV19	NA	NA	TGTGCCAGTAGTAACCTCGGGGAGACCCAGTACTTC	CASSNLGETQYF
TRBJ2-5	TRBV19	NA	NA	TGTGCCTCCCGAGATTTGGAGACCCAGTACTTC	CASRDLETQYF
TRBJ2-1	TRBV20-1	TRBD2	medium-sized	TGCAGTGCTAGTCTCGGCAGGGGGTTTAGCGGGAGTCTAAGGAATGAGCAGTTCTTC	CSASLGRGFSGSLRNEQFF
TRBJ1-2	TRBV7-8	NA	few	TGTGCCAGCAGCTCCCCGACGGGATTTGGTGGCTACACCTTC	CASSSPTGFGGYTF
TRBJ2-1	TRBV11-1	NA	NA	TGTGCCAGCAGCTTATCCCCGGCGGGCGGGTACAATGAGCAGTTCTTC	CASSLSPAGGYNEQFF
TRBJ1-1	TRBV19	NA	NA	TGTGCCAGTAGTCGGGCGGGGGGTGACACTGAAGCTTTCTTT	CASSRAGGDTEAFF
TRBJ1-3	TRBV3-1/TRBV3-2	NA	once	TGTGCCAGCAAAAGTACTAGGACAGATGGAAACACCATATATTTT	CASKSTRTDGNTIYF
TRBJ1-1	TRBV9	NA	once	TGTGCCAGCAGCGTAGCAGCGGGGGGCACTGAAGCTTTCTTT	CASSVAAGGTEAFF
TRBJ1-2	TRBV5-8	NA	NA	TGTGCCAGCGCCAGGAACGAGAACTATGGCTACACCTTC	CASARNENYGYTF
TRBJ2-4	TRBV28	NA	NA	TGTGCCAGCAGTTTGGGCGGGCGGAACATTCAGTACTTC	CASSLGGRNIQYF
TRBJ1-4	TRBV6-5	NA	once	TGTGCCAGCAGTTTCGACACCCTAACTAATGAAAAACTGTTTTTT	CASSFDTLTNEKLFF
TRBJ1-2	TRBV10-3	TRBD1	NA	TGTGCCATCAGTGAGTCTCGGACAGGGAGTTGGAAGGGACCCTATGGCTACACCTTC	CAISESRTGSWKGPYGYTF
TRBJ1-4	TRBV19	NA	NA	TGTGCCAGTAGTATCGAAGCGGGGGCAGGTAATGAAAAACTGTTTTTT	CASSIEAGAGNEKLFF
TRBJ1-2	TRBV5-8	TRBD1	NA	TGTGCCAGCAGCGGTGTTGCAAAGACAGGGGGCACAACTAACTATGGCTACACCTTC	CASSGVAKTGGTTNYGYTF
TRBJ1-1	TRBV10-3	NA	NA	TGTGCCACCCAGGTCCTCCGGGAGACTGAAGCTTTCTTT	CATQVLRETEAFF
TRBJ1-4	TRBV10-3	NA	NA	TGTGCCATCAGGCCCGGACAGTCCACAACTAATGAAAAACTGTTTTTT	CAIRPGQSTTNEKLFF
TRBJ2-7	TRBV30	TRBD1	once	TGTGCCTGGGACAGGGGATCCTACGAGCAGTACTTC	CAWDRGSYEQYF
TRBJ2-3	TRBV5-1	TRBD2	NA	TGCGCCAGCAGCGATCAGCGGGGGGGGGCCCGAAATACGCAGTATTTT	CASSDQRGGARNTQYF
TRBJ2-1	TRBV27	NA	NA	TGTGCCAGCAGGGACACGAGGGGGGGAGTTATTAGCTCCTACAATGAGCAGTTCTTC	CASRDTRGGVISSYNEQFF
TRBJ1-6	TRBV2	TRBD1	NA	TGTGCCAGCACCGGGACAGGGGGCGTCTACAATTCACCCCTCCACTTT	CASTGTGGVYNSPLHF
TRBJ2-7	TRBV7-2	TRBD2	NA	TGTGCCAGCAGCTTAGTCGTGTCGGGGGGAGCGGCCTACGAGCAGTACTTC	CASSLVVSGGAAYEQYF
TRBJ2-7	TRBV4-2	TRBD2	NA	TGTGCCAGCAGCCAAGCTAGCGGGGACACCTACGAGCAGTACTTC	CASSQASGDTYEQYF
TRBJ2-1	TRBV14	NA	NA	TGTGCCAGCAGCCAAGCTTCGGAGTACAATGAGCAGTTCTTC	CASSQASEYNEQFF
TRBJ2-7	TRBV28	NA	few	TGTGCCAGCAGTTCACGGGACACCCCCCGGGACGAGCAGTACTTC	CASSSRDTPRDEQYF
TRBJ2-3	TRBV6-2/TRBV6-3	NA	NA	TGTGCCAGCAGTCCCGCGGGGATCACAGATACGCAGTATTTT	CASSPAGITDTQYF
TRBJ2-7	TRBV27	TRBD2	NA	TGTGCCAGCAGTTTCGAGACTAGCGGGAGTGGCGAGCAGTACTTC	CASSFETSGSGEQYF
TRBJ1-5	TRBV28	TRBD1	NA	TGTGCCAGCAGCCGCGGACAGGGAAGGCAGCCCCAGCATTTT	CASSRGQGRQPQHF
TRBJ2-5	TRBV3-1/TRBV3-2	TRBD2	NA	TGTGCCAGCAGCCAAGACCCACCGGGACTAGCGGGAGGGCGTGAGACCCAGTACTTC	CASSQDPPGLAGGRETQYF